The 32 T cell receptor beta chains below come from one sample, sequenced in a study of T cell responses to AZD1222 COVID-19 vaccine. Assay: immunoSEQ multiplex PCR; the TCRdb copy retains only in-frame clones and omits some. This repertoire shows roughly 150,000 clones, roughly 90% found once; its top ten account for approximately 1.4%. Sequenced here: peripheral blood, sampled 28 days after the second AZD1222 dose. The receptors come from an adult who received the AZD1222 COVID-19 vaccine.

A few counts support this clone. The chain employs TRBV2 and TRBJ1-5, with a tentative D call TRBD1 (6 bases). The CDR3 has 13 amino acids. Trimming took 7 bases from V and 3 from J, leaving 10 bases between them. The germline V gene has CDR1 SNHLY and CDR2 FYNNEI. Here the CDR3 reads CASNGQPNQPQHF. DNA of the CDR3: TGTGCCAGCAATGGACAGCCCAATCAGCCCCAGCATTTT.

V is TRBV19 and J is TRBJ2-7, with 9 bases matching TRBD2. Germline loops: CDR1 LNHDA, CDR2 SQIVND (reference sequence). The CDR3 has 14 amino acids. Losses at the gene ends were 1 base for V and 4 bases for J; bases not matched to a gene: 2. CDR3 sequence: CASSIVAGEYEQYF. The CDR3 region has the DNA TGTGCCAGTAGTATAGTAGCGGGAGAGTACGAGCAGTACTTC.

This rearrangement joins TRBV5-6 to TRBJ2-2; 8 nucleotides agree with TRBD2. The J segment lost 5 bases and the V segment lost 1 base, leaving 7 bases of the junction unmatched. Germline assignment: CDR1 SGHDT and CDR2 YYEEEE. This CDR3 contains 16 residues. The CDR3, as DNA: TGTGCCAGCAGCTTGATGGCGGGGGGACAAACCGGGGAGCTGTTTTTT. It yields the protein CASSLMAGGQTGELFF.

The CDR3 region is CASSFGYSGDQPQHF. DNA of the CDR3: TGTGCCAGCAGCTTTGGCTACTCTGGCGATCAGCCCCAGCATTTT. The chain employs TRBV7-9 and TRBJ1-5; no definite D call. CDR1 is SEHNR and CDR2 is FQNEAQ in the germline V gene (reference sequence). CDR3 length equals 15 residues. V was clipped by 3 bases and J by 5 bases, with 14 bases between them. The whole variable domain, filled in from reference TRBV7-9 and TRBJ1-5, reads DTGVSQNPRHKITKRGQNVTFRCDPISEHNRLYWYRQTLGQGPEFLTYFQNEAQLEKSRLLSDRFSAERPKGSFSTLEIQRTEQGDSAMYLCASSFGYSGDQPQHFGDGTRLSIL.

V is TRBV4-2 and J is TRBJ2-5; the D is unclear. Germline V gene data show CDR1 as LGHNA and CDR2 as YNFKEQ. V was clipped by 1 base and J by 8 bases, with 11 bases between them. This CDR3 region has 13 residues. CDR3 bases: TGTGCCAGCAGCCAAGGAGGAGCAAGCACCCAGTACTTC. Translation gives CASSQGGASTQYF.

The gene calls are TRBV3-1 (or the pseudogene TRBV3-2) and TRBJ2-7, with D possibly being TRBD1 or TRBD2 (5 bases each). The CDR3 loop spans 14 amino acids. V was shortened by 0 bases and J by 3 bases, with 9 bases between the two germline ends. Germline CDR1 is LGHDT and CDR2 is YNNKEL (reference sequence). The CDR3 sequence is CASSQDSGGYEQYF. The DNA of the CDR3 is TGTGCCAGCAGCCAAGATTCTGGGGGCTACGAGCAGTACTTC.

The CDR3 reads CATSVVAGAPAQPQHF. CDR3 in DNA: TGTGCCACCAGTGTTGTGGCGGGGGCGCCGGCTCAGCCCCAGCATTTT. The rearrangement links TRBV24-1 to TRBJ1-5, with D maybe TRBD1 (6 bases). Trimming removed 5 bases at V and 6 bases at J, with 19 bases between. CDR3 size: 16 residues. CDR1 is KGHDR, CDR2 SFDVKD, per germline.

The chain joins TRBV27 to TRBJ1-6, with TRBD1 as a possible D gene (5 bases). The CDR3 extends over 12 amino acids. Germline lookup yields CDR1 MNHEY and CDR2 SMNVEV (reference sequence). Trimming removed 6 bases at V and 9 bases at J, with 9 bases between. In nucleotides, the CDR3 is TGTGCCAGCAGAACAGGAGGTTCACCCCTCCACTTT. Protein: CASRTGGSPLHF.

The chain has TRBV25-1 and TRBJ2-1, with D maybe TRBD2 (6 bases). Trimming removed 1 base at V and 6 bases at J, with 7 bases between. Germline CDR1 is MGHDK and CDR2 is SYGVNS. The CDR3 runs to 13 residues. The CDR3 loop is CASSEWRGNEQFF. The CDR3 DNA follows: TGTGCCAGCAGTGAATGGAGGGGCAATGAGCAGTTCTTC.

The gene calls are TRBV3-1 (or the pseudogene TRBV3-2) and TRBJ1-6; a weak D match, TRBD1 (5 bases). From germline, CDR1 is LGHDT and CDR2 YNNKEL (reference sequence). Trimming removed 2 bases from V and 0 bases from J, with 8 bases in between. The CDR3 loop spans 16 amino acids. The CDR3 bases are TGTGCCAGCAGCCAACTCAGGGACTCCTATAATTCACCCCTCCACTTT. Protein sequence: CASSQLRDSYNSPLHF.

J is TRBJ1-2 and V is TRBV6-1, with a tentative D call TRBD1 (5 bases). CDR3 length: 16 amino acids. From germline, CDR1 is MNHNS and CDR2 SASEGT. The V and J ends lost 0 bases and 4 bases respectively, with 15 bases between them. This CDR3 reads CASSEALGQSVYGYTF. The CDR3 DNA sequence: TGTGCCAGCAGTGAAGCCCTGGGGCAGAGCGTCTATGGCTACACCTTC.

This rearrangement joins TRBV15 to TRBJ2-3, with D perhaps being TRBD1 or TRBD2 (5 bases each). The CDR3 has 18 residues. The V gene lost 2 bases and the J gene lost 3 bases, with 21 bases spanning the gap. Germline V lookup: CDR1 LNHNV, CDR2 YYDKDF (reference sequence). CDR3 loop: CATSRLQGPFGRTDTQYF. DNA for the CDR3: TGTGCCACCAGCAGACTCCAGGGACCGTTCGGAAGAACAGATACGCAGTATTTT.

This rearrangement joins TRBV10-1 to TRBJ2-3, with 13 positions matching TRBD2. The CDR3 length is 16 residues. The junction had 8 bases not matched to a gene; V was cut back by 6 bases and J by 5 bases. Germline V gene data show CDR1 as WNHNN and CDR2 as SYGVQD (reference sequence). The CDR3 nucleotides are TGCGCCAGCAGCGTACTAGCGGGAGGGGAAGTAGATACGCAGTATTTT. Translation gives CASSVLAGGEVDTQYF.

In regard to this clone: At one end, the junction sequence differs from germline, possibly due to a read error. J is TRBJ1-2 and V is TRBV5-1; 8 bases match TRBD1. The CDR3 loop spans 10 amino acids. The V gene's germline CDR1 is SGHRS and CDR2 YFSETQ. CDR3 nucleotide sequence: TGCGCCAGCAGCGCGGGACAGGTACGCTTC. It specifies CASSAGQVRF.

The chain joins TRBV18 to TRBJ2-3, with 12 bases matching TRBD2. Germline-derived CDR1 and CDR2 are KGHSH and LQKENI. The length of the CDR3 is 17 residues. Trimming took 4 bases from V and 0 from J; bases not matched to a gene: 5. The CDR3 here is CASSRELAGGSTDTQYF. The DNA of the CDR3 is TGTGCCAGCTCACGAGAACTAGCGGGGGGAAGCACAGATACGCAGTATTTT.

In its sample, this clone was seen once. DNA of the CDR3: TGTGCCAGCAGCTTAGGGCAGAAGAACACTGAAGCTTTCTTT. This encodes CASSLGQKNTEAFF. The V gene is TRBV7-9, the J gene TRBJ1-1; unclear D gene. V was clipped by 1 base and J by 1 base, with 7 bases between them. The CDR3 sequence is 14 residues long. The germline gives CDR1 SEHNR, CDR2 FQNEAQ (reference sequence).

The rearrangement joins TRBV5-1 to TRBJ2-4; D ambiguous. The germline V and J ends were trimmed by 0 bases and 3 bases, with 7 bases remaining between them. Germline values: CDR1 SGHRS, CDR2 YFSETQ. The CDR3 loop spans 14 amino acids. CDR3 residues: CASSLDMGKNIQYF. CDR3 coding DNA: TGCGCCAGCAGCTTGGATATGGGCAAAAACATTCAGTACTTC.

The chain has TRBV6-5 and TRBJ1-5; maybe TRBD1 (6 bases). CDR3 size: 15 residues. V lost 5 bases and J lost 2, with 13 bases in between. Germline V lookup: CDR1 MNHEY, CDR2 SVGAGI. The CDR3 here is CASSRLRGGNQPQHF. In DNA, the CDR3 is TGTGCCAGCAGTAGACTCAGGGGTGGCAATCAGCCCCAGCATTTT.

The CDR3 region has the DNA TGTGCCAGCAGCCAAACTGGCCGGGGGCCGACTAATGAAAAACTGTTTTTT. It yields the protein CASSQTGRGPTNEKLFF. The chain uses TRBV7-9 and TRBJ1-4, with a tentative D call TRBD1 (6 bases). The CDR3 consists of 17 residues. Germline lookup yields CDR1 SEHNR and CDR2 FQNEAQ (reference sequence). The germline V and J ends were trimmed by 5 bases and 2 bases, with 18 bases remaining between them.

This chain uses TRBV2 with TRBJ1-1, with D tentatively TRBD1 (5 bases). From germline, CDR1 is SNHLY and CDR2 FYNNEI. V lost 7 bases to trimming and J lost 4 bases, with 19 bases between them. This CDR3 is 15 amino acids long. The CDR3 region is CASIQGVMGFTEAFF. The CDR3, as DNA: TGTGCCAGCATTCAGGGAGTGATGGGATTCACTGAAGCTTTCTTT.

The chain carries TRBV27 and TRBJ2-7; 10 bases map to TRBD1. CDR1 is MNHEY and CDR2 is SMNVEV in the germline V gene (reference sequence). The CDR3 contains 14 residues. J lost 1 base, V lost 5 bases, and 2 bases had no gene match. The chain's CDR3 is CASSRTGGSYEQYF. CDR3 DNA sequence: TGTGCCAGCAGTCGGACAGGGGGGTCCTACGAGCAGTACTTC.

The rearrangement links TRBV11-2 to TRBJ1-1; possible D gene TRBD1, 6 bases. Trimming took off 5 bases at V and 7 bases at J, with 14 bases between the two ends. CDR3 length: 13 amino acids. Germline lookup yields CDR1 SGHAT and CDR2 FQNNGV. The CDR3: CASSPFRGGEAFF. The CDR3 bases are TGTGCCAGCAGCCCTTTTAGGGGGGGTGAAGCTTTCTTT.

Only one count was recorded for this clone. This chain uses TRBV5-5 with TRBJ2-3; D not certain. CDR1 and CDR2 (germline): SGHKS, YYEKEE (reference sequence). CDR3 length equals 16 residues. V was clipped by 0 bases and J by 1 base, with 12 bases between them. CDR3 DNA sequence: TGTGCCAGCAGCTTGGACGGATGGGTGGGCACAGATACGCAGTATTTT. Its translation is CASSLDGWVGTDTQYF.

For the CDR3, the DNA is TGTGCCAGCAGTTTAGTTAGGGTTGAGGAAACAGATACGCAGTATTTT. This gives the protein CASSLVRVEETDTQYF. The rearrangement joins TRBV27 to TRBJ2-3; D unresolved. This CDR3 contains 16 residues. V was clipped by 2 bases and J by 3 bases, with 15 bases between them. CDR1 and CDR2 (germline): MNHEY, SMNVEV (reference sequence).

The gene calls are TRBV29-1 and TRBJ2-1, with D perhaps assigned TRBD1 or TRBD2 (5 bases each). Germline-derived CDR1 and CDR2 are SQVTM and ANQGSEA. The CDR3 length is 13 residues. The V gene lost 8 bases and the J gene lost 9 bases, with 20 bases spanning the gap. CDR3 bases: TGCAGCCCCTACCCAGGGAGCCTCGTTGAGCAGTTCTTC. Its protein product is CSPYPGSLVEQFF.

The genes are TRBV9 and TRBJ2-7; 9 bases map to TRBD2. Germline V gene data show CDR1 as SGDLS and CDR2 as YYNGEE. This CDR3 region has 16 residues. The V gene end was trimmed by 3 bases and the J gene end by 0 bases; junction bases not matched to a gene: 7. In DNA form, the CDR3 reads TGTGCCAGCAGCGCCGGTCTTAGCGGGAGCTCCTACGAGCAGTACTTC. Its protein product is CASSAGLSGSSYEQYF. The whole variable domain, remainder taken from reference TRBV9 and TRBJ2-7, is DSGVTQTPKHLITATGQRVTLRCSPRSGDLSVYWYQQSLDQGLQFLIQYYNGEERAKGNILERFSAQQFPDLHSELNLSSLELGDSALYFCASSAGLSGSSYEQYFGPGTRLTVT.

This sequence joins TRBV2 and TRBJ1-6; D is possibly TRBD1 (6 bases). This CDR3 contains 16 residues. Germline lookup yields CDR1 SNHLY and CDR2 FYNNEI. The V gene lost 4 bases and the J gene lost 6 bases, with 16 bases spanning the gap. In nucleotides, the CDR3 is TGTGCCAGCAGTGGGACAGCCGAACGGGGTAATTCACCCCTCCACTTT. The encoded protein is CASSGTAERGNSPLHF.

This CDR3 reads CASSFSFDRNTEAFF. The CDR3 DNA reads as TGCGCCAGCAGCTTTTCGTTTGACAGGAACACTGAAGCTTTCTTT. The chain is built from TRBV5-1 and TRBJ1-1, with D maybe TRBD1 (5 bases). CDR3 length: 15 residues. V was cut by 2 bases and J by 1 base, with 12 bases left in between. Germline assignment: CDR1 SGHRS and CDR2 YFSETQ. Full variable domain (rest looked up from reference TRBV5-1 and TRBJ1-1): KAGVTQTPRYLIKTRGQQVTLSCSPISGHRSVSWYQQTPGQGLQFLFEYFSETQRNKGNFPGRFSGRQFSNSRSEMNVSTLELGDSALYLCASSFSFDRNTEAFFGQGTRLTVV.

This CDR3 reads CASSSQKSLAGYNEQFF. CDR3 DNA sequence: TGTGCCAGCAGCTCTCAGAAGTCCCTAGCGGGTTACAATGAGCAGTTCTTC. The chain links TRBV11-2 to TRBJ2-1, with 8 bases that match TRBD2. Unmatched junction bases numbered 12, after V lost 4 bases and J lost 4 bases. The CDR3 loop spans 17 amino acids. In germline, CDR1 is SGHAT, CDR2 FQNNGV. Full variable domain (rest looked up from reference TRBV11-2 and TRBJ2-1): EAGVAQSPRYKIIEKRQSVAFWCNPISGHATLYWYQQILGQGPKLLIQFQNNGVVDDSQLPKDRFSAERLKGVDSTLKIQPAKLEDSAVYLCASSSQKSLAGYNEQFFGPGTRLTVL.

This chain's CDR3 is CASSLEGGTQYF. The CDR3 nucleotides are TGTGCCAGCAGCTTAGAAGGGGGAACCCAGTACTTC. V is TRBV7-9 and J is TRBJ2-5, with a weak D call TRBD1 (6 bases). The CDR3 length is 12 residues. V was cut by 1 base and J by 8 bases, with 8 bases left in between. Germline V gene sequence: CDR1 SEHNR, CDR2 FQNEAQ (reference sequence).

V usage is TRBV7-3 and J usage is TRBJ2-1; 11 nucleotides agree with TRBD2. Unmatched junction bases numbered 10, after V lost 1 base and J lost 5 bases. The V gene's germline CDR1 is SGHTA and CDR2 FQGTGA. The CDR3 loop spans 18 amino acids. The CDR3, as DNA: TGTGCCAGCAGCTTAAGGGGTAGCGGGAGGGACACCGACAATGAGCAGTTCTTC. Translated, it gives CASSLRGSGRDTDNEQFF.

V usage is TRBV2 and J usage is TRBJ2-5, with 10 bases identical to TRBD2. This CDR3 comprises 14 residues. Germline assignment: CDR1 SNHLY and CDR2 FYNNEI. Trimming took 2 bases from V and 3 from J; bases not matched to a gene: 0. In nucleotides, the CDR3 is TGTGCCAGCAGTGAACTAGCGGGAGAAGAGACCCAGTACTTC. Translation: CASSELAGEETQYF.